The clone carrying this T cell receptor (beta chain) has just a few counts. Its antigen is not known. Trimming stripped 5 bases from V and 4 bases from J, with 14 bases between. The CDR3 is made up of 14 amino acids. Looked up from germline, CDR1 is MDHEN and CDR2 is SYDVKM. The data stem from a study of PD-1 blockade in classical Hodgkin lymphoma. Background on the study: Nivolumab was given intravenously to patients at 3 mg/kg every 2 weeks.

Some clones are missing from TCRdb's copy, which holds only in-frame ones; the method was immunoSEQ multiplex PCR. Of approximately 19,000 clones in the sample, 65% to 80% were seen once. Time point described: cycle 4 day 1 (C4D1), after 5 to 7 weeks of nivolumab. All patients relapsed after autologous stem cell transplantation, and brentuximab vedotin exposure varied. Patients' outcomes at their best amounted to complete response, partial response or progressive disease. Findings of the study overall: According to reports, newly diagnosed patients had lower baseline TCR diversity than healthy donors, and relapsed/refractory patients had lower baseline TCR diversity still. Prior therapy or disease activity may underlie the repertoire differences, whose causes remain undefined.

V gene TRBV28 combines with J gene TRBJ1-2, with no clear D. This specimen consisted of peripheral blood mononuclear cells (PBMCs), obtained before the fourth cycle of nivolumab. The receptor was derived from a human donor with classical Hodgkin lymphoma. The CDR3 nucleotides are TGTGCCAGCAGTCCTCAGGAGGGAGCCTATGGCTACACCTTC. Amino acids: CASSPQEGAYGYTF.